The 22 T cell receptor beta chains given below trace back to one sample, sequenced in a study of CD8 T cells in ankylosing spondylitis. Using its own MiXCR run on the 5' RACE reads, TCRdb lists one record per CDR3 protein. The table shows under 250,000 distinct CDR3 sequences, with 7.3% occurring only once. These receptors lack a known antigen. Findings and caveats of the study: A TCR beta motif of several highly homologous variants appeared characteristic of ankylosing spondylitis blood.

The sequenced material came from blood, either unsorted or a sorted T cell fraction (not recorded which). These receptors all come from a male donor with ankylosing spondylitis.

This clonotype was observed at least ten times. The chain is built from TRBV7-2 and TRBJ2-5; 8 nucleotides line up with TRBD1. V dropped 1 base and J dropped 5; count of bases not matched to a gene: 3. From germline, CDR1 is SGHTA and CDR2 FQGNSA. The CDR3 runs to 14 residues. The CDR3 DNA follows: TGTGCCAGCAGCTTAGGGACAGGGTGGGAGACCCAGTACTTC. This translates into CASSLGTGWETQYF.

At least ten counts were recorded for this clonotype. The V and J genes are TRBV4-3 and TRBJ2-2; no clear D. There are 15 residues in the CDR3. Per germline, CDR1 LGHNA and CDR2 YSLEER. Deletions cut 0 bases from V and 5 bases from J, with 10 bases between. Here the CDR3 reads CASSQDLGITGELFF. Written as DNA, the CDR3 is TGCGCCAGCAGCCAAGACTTGGGGATTACCGGGGAGCTGTTTTTT.

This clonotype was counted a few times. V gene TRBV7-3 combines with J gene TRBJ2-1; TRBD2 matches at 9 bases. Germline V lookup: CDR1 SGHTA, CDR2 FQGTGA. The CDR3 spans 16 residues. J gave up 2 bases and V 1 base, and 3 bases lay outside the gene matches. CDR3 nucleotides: TGTGCCAGCAGCTTAAAAATAGCGGGGGCCTACAATGAGCAGTTCTTC. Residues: CASSLKIAGAYNEQFF. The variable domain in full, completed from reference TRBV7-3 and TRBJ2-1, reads GAGVSQTPSNKVTEKGKYVELRCDPISGHTALYWYRQSLGQGPEFLIYFQGTGAADDSGLPNDRFFAVRPEGSVSTLKIQRTERGDSAVYLCASSLKIAGAYNEQFFGPGTRLTVL.

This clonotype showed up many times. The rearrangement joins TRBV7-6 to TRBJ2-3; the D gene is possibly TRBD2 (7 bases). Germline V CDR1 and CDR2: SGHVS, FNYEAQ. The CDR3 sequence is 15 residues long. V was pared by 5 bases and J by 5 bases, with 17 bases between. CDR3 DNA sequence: TGTGCCAGCAGCCCCCGGGGGCGGGAGAGAGATACGCAGTATTTT. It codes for CASSPRGRERDTQYF.

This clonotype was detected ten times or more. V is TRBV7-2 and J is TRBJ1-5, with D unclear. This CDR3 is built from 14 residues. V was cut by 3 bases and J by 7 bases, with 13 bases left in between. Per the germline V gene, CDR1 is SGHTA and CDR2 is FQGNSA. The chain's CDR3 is CASSLGRSSQPQHF. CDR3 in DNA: TGTGCCAGCAGCTTGGGGAGATCCAGCCAGCCCCAGCATTTT.

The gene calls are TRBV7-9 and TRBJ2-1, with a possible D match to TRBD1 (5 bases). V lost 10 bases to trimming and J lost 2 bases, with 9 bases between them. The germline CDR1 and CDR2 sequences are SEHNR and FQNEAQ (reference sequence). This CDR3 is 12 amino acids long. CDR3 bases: TGTGCCACTTTAGGGGCCTACAATGAGCAGTTCTTC. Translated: CATLGAYNEQFF.

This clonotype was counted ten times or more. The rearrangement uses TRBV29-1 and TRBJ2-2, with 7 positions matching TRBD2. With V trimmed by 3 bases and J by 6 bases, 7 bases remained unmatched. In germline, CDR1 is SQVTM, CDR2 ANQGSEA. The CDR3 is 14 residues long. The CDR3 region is CSVDGGGEAGELFF. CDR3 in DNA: TGCAGCGTTGATGGGGGGGGAGAGGCCGGGGAGCTGTTTTTT.

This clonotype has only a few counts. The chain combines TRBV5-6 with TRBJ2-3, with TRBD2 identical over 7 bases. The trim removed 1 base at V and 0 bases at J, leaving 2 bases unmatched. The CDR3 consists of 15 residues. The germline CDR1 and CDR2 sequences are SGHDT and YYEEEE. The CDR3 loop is CASSLTGGSTDTQYF. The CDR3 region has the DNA TGTGCCAGCAGCTTGACGGGAGGAAGCACAGATACGCAGTATTTT.

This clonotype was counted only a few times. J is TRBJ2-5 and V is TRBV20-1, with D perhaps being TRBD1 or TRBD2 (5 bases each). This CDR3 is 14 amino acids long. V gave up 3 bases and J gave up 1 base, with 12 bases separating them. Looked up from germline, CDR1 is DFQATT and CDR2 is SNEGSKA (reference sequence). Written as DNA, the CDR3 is TGCAGTGCTAGTCCGGCAGGGAGCCAAGAGACCCAGTACTTC. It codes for CSASPAGSQETQYF.

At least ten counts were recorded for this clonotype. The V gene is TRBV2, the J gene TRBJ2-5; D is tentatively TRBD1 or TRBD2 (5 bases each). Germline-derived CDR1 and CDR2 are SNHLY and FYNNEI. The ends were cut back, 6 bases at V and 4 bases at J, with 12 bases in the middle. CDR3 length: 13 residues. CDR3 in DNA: TGTGCCAGCAGAAAGGGGACCGGAGAGACCCAGTACTTC. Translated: CASRKGTGETQYF.

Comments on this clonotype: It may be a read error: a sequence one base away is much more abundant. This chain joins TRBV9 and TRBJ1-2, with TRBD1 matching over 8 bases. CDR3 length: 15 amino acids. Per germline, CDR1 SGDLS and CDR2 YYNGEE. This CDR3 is CTSSVAIGTGYGYTF. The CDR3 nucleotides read TGTACCAGCAGCGTAGCTATTGGGACAGGCTATGGCTACACCTTC.

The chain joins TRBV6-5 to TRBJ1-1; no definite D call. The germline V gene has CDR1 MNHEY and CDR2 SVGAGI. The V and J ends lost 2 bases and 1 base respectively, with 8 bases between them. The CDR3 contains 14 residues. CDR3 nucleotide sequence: TGTGCCAGCAGTTACAGGGAAGCGAACACTGAAGCTTTCTTT. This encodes CASSYREANTEAFF.

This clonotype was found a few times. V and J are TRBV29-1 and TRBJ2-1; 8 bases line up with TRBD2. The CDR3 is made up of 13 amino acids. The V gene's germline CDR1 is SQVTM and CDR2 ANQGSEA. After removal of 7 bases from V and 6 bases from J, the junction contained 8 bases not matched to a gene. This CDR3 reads CSAAGGLSNEQFF. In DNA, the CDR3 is TGCAGCGCCGCGGGGGGTTTGAGCAATGAGCAGTTCTTC.

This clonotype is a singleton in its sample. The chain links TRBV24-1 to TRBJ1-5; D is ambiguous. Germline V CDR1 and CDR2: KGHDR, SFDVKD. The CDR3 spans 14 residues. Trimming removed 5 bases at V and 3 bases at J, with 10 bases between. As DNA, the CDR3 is TGTGCCACCAGTGGTCGGCAGAACAATCAGCCCCAGCATTTT. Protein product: CATSGRQNNQPQHF.

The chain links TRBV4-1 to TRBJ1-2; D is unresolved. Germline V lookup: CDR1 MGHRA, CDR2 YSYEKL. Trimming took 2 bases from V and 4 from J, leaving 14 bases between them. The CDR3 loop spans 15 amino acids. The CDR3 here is CASSQRSDEGYGYTF. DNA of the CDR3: TGCGCCAGCAGCCAAAGATCCGACGAAGGCTATGGCTACACCTTC.

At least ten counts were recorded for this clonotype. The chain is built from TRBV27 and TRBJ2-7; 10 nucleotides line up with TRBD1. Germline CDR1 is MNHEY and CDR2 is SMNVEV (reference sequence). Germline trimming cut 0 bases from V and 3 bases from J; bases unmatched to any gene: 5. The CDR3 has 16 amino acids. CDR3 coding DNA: TGTGCCAGCAGTTTATCGTACCGGACAGGGGGCTACGAGCAGTACTTC. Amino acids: CASSLSYRTGGYEQYF.

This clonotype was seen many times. The CDR3 region has the DNA TGTGCCAGCAGCTCCCGGACTAGCGGGGGGGATGAGCAGTTCTTC. This sequence encodes CASSSRTSGGDEQFF. The chain joins TRBV7-9 to TRBJ2-1; 15 bases align to TRBD2. Germline assignment: CDR1 SEHNR and CDR2 FQNEAQ (reference sequence). The CDR3 is made up of 15 amino acids. After removal of 4 bases from V and 8 bases from J, the junction contained 3 bases not matched to a gene.

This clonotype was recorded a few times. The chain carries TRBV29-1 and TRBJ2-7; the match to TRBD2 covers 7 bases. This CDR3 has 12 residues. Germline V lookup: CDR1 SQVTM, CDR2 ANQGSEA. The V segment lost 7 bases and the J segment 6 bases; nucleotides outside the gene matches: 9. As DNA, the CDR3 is TGCAGCGGGGAATATGGGGGGGGCGAGCAGTACTTC. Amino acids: CSGEYGGGEQYF.

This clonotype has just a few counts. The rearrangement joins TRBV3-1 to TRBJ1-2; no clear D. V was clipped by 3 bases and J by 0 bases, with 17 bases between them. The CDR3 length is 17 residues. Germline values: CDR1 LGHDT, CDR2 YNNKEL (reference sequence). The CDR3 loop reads CASSHSLAGEANYGYTF. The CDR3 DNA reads TGTGCCAGCAGCCACTCCCTGGCGGGTGAGGCTAACTATGGCTACACCTTC.

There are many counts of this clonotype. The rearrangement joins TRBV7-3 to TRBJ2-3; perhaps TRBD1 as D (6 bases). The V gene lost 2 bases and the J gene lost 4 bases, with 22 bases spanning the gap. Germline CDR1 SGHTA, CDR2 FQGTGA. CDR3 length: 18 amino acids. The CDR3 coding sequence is TGTGCCAGCAGCTTACCGTCTACAGGGTACGAGGACCCAGATACGCAGTATTTT. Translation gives CASSLPSTGYEDPDTQYF.

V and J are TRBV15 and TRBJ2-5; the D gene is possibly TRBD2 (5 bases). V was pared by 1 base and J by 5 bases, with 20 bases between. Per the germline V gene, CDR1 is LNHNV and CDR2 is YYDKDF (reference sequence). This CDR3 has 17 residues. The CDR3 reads CATSRATATPGWETQYF. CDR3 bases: TGTGCCACCAGCAGAGCGACGGCTACACCGGGATGGGAGACCCAGTACTTC.

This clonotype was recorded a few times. The CDR3 reads CASISLQGKRTYGYTF. CDR3 nucleotides: TGTGCCAGCATTTCCTTACAGGGCAAGAGAACCTATGGCTACACCTTC. The V and J genes are TRBV6-5 and TRBJ1-2, with a possible D match to TRBD1 (6 bases). This CDR3 spans 16 amino acids. Trimming stripped 7 bases from V and 4 bases from J, with 22 bases between. The germline gives CDR1 MNHEY, CDR2 SVGAGI.